The rows below give T cell receptor beta chains drawn from one sample of a study of regulatory T cells in long-lasting Graves disease. Each CDR3 protein gets one entry after TCRdb re-called the multiplex PCR reads with MiXCR. Of about 470,000 distinct CDR3 sequences listed, more than 20% were seen once; the top ten hold 7% to 10%. The sample in question was peripheral blood mononuclear cells (PBMCs), obtained when the disease was refractory, from a patient treated with antithyroid drugs. These receptors came from a female donor with Graves disease. Both conserved end residues are part of each CDR3. D genes are given only for firm matches. Expanded clones are given a class, and other clones once, few, many or no size at all.

clone_size d_call j_call v_call cdr3_aa cdr3_nt
many TRBD1 TRBJ2-7 TRBV28 CASGRWGQAEQYF TGTGCCAGCGGACGCTGGGGACAGGCGGAGCAGTACTTC
few - TRBJ2-5 TRBV5-4 CASSLPVGETQYF TGTGCCAGCAGCTTACCGGTAGGAGAGACCCAGTACTTC
- TRBD1 TRBJ2-1 TRBV5-1 CASSRRDRGIEGEQFF TGCGCCAGCAGCCGAAGGGACAGGGGAATAGAGGGTGAGCAGTTCTTC
- - TRBJ1-5 TRBV18 CASSQRRGQPQHF TGTGCCAGCTCACAACGTAGGGGCCAGCCCCAGCATTTT
few - TRBJ2-2 TRBV29-1 CSVILLLEHRPGTGELFF TGCAGCGTAATCTTACTACTCGAACACCGACCGGGCACCGGGGAGCTGTTTTTT
- - TRBJ1-2 TRBV6-2/TRBV6-3 CAGSYFTRESHGYTF TGTGCCGGCAGTTACTTTACCCGGGAGAGCCATGGCTACACCTTC
few - TRBJ1-5 TRBV27 CASSFAGDNQPQHF TGTGCCAGCAGTTTTGCAGGAGACAATCAGCCCCAGCATTTT
many - TRBJ1-2 TRBV28 CASSLSDYGYTF TGTGCCAGCAGTTTATCGGACTATGGCTACACCTTC
- - TRBJ2-3 TRBV6-1 CASRKWSGSPTDTQYF TGTGCCAGCAGGAAGTGGTCCGGGAGCCCCACAGATACGCAGTATTTT
- TRBD2 TRBJ2-5 TRBV19 CASSFGEGRETQYF TGTGCCAGTTCTTTCGGGGAGGGGAGAGAGACCCAGTACTTC
many TRBD1 TRBJ1-2 TRBV20-1 CSADKMRTGAGGYTF TGCAGTGCCGATAAAATGCGGACAGGGGCGGGAGGCTACACCTTC
- - TRBJ1-4 TRBV29-1 CSVVSGSGKLFF TGCAGCGTTGTAAGTGGGAGCGGAAAACTGTTTTTT
many - TRBJ1-5 TRBV12-3/TRBV12-4 CASSLFAGAGNQPQHF TGTGCCAGCAGTTTATTTGCGGGGGCCGGCAATCAGCCCCAGCATTTT
- - TRBJ1-5 TRBV20-1 CSASLGNSNQPQHF TGCAGTGCTAGTCTAGGGAATAGCAATCAGCCCCAGCATTTT
few - TRBJ1-4 TRBV18 CASSPGVTEKLFF TGTGCCAGCTCACCAGGGGTGACTGAAAAACTGTTTTTT
many - TRBJ1-2 TRBV28 CASTRPRGVDYGYTF TGTGCCAGCACCCGACCCAGGGGAGTGGACTATGGCTACACCTTC
few - TRBJ1-1 TRBV27 CASSLAGIGTEAFF TGTGCCAGCAGTTTAGCGGGGATCGGGACTGAAGCTTTCTTT